What follows are 15 T cell receptor beta chains derived from one specimen sequenced in a study of STAT3 mutations in large granular lymphocyte leukemia. Antigen specificity for these receptors is unknown. Assay used: immunoSEQ multiplex PCR; TCRdb lists only in-frame clones, some missing. The data show around 8,000 clones, 91% seen once. General study results and limits: Every T-LGLL patient had at least one immunodominant TCRbeta clonotype.

The sequencing input was peripheral blood mononuclear cells. The receptors come from a man aged 50 to 60 with T-cell large granular lymphocyte leukemia. Some clones in this sample may be carry-over from other donors' samples.

V and J are TRBV6-1 and TRBJ2-5; the match to TRBD1 covers 11 bases. The germline CDR1 and CDR2 sequences are MNHNS and SASEGT. The CDR3 has 17 residues. Trimming cost V 0 bases and J 5 bases; bases outside gene matches: 8. CDR3 DNA sequence: TGTGCCAGCAGTGAAGCGCGGACAGGGGGCCGTTTGGAGACCCAGTACTTC. Translating it yields CASSEARTGGRLETQYF.

The CDR3 is CASSRRSGTEAFF. The CDR3 nucleotides are TGTGCCAGTAGTCGTAGGAGCGGGACTGAAGCTTTCTTT. V usage is TRBV19 and J usage is TRBJ1-1; D is ambiguous. The germline V and J ends were trimmed by 5 bases and 5 bases, with 12 bases remaining between them. Germline CDR1 is LNHDA and CDR2 is SQIVND (reference sequence). This CDR3 comprises 13 residues.

This clone was recorded only once. V gene TRBV13 combines with J gene TRBJ2-7, with D perhaps TRBD2 (7 bases). The V end was cut by 3 bases, the J end by 3 bases, with 9 bases between. The CDR3 totals 13 residues. The germline V gene encodes CDR1 PRHDT and CDR2 FYEKMQ (reference sequence). The CDR3 bases are TGTGCCAGCAGCTTTAGGGGGGGCTACGAGCAGTACTTC. It translates to CASSFRGGYEQYF.

As DNA, the CDR3 is TGCGCCAGCAGCTTGGAGGCGGGATCCTACGAGCAGTACTTC. Translating gives CASSLEAGSYEQYF. J is TRBJ2-7 and V is TRBV5-1; TRBD2 might be the D (6 bases). CDR1 is SGHRS and CDR2 is YFSETQ in the germline V gene. Trimming removed 0 bases from V and 1 base from J, with 8 bases in between. CDR3 length equals 14 residues.

CDR3 amino acids: CASSYATGSYEQYF. The CDR3 DNA sequence: TGTGCCAGCAGTTATGCGACAGGCTCCTACGAGCAGTACTTC. This rearrangement joins TRBV6-6 to TRBJ2-7; D is possibly TRBD1 (6 bases). Germline CDR1 MNHNY, CDR2 SVGAGI (reference sequence). Trimming took off 3 bases at V and 0 bases at J, with 9 bases between the two ends. The CDR3 contains 14 residues.

The chain carries TRBV5-6 and TRBJ2-5; 13 nucleotides agree with TRBD2. The CDR3 loop spans 19 amino acids. The ends lost 3 bases at V and 4 bases at J; junction bases unmatched: 15. The germline V gene has CDR1 SGHDT and CDR2 YYEEEE. CDR3 sequence reads: CASSYYRLAGGRGGETQYF. The CDR3 DNA is TGTGCCAGCAGCTACTACAGACTAGCGGGAGGACGGGGGGGAGAGACCCAGTACTTC.

This chain connects TRBV30 to TRBJ2-3; 7 bases map to TRBD2. This CDR3 spans 13 amino acids. CDR1 and CDR2 (germline): GTSNPN, SVGIG (reference sequence). V trimming: 3 bases; J trimming: 2 bases; junction bases outside the gene matches: 2. The CDR3 reads CAWSSGTTDTQYF. CDR3 coding DNA: TGTGCCTGGAGCAGCGGGACCACAGATACGCAGTATTTT. Full variable domain (rest looked up from reference TRBV30 and TRBJ2-3): SQTIHQWPATLVQPVGSPLSLECTVEGTSNPNLYWYRQAAGRGLQLLFYSVGIGQISSEVPQNLSASRPQDRQFILSSKKLLLSDSGFYLCAWSSGTTDTQYFGPGTRLTVL.

The J gene is TRBJ2-1, the V gene TRBV7-9; D possibly corresponds to TRBD2 (6 bases). V was cut by 1 base and J by 2 bases, with 12 bases left in between. The CDR3 has 16 amino acids. Per the germline V gene, CDR1 is SEHNR and CDR2 is FQNEAQ (reference sequence). CDR3 DNA: TGTGCCAGCAGCTTAGTGGGCGGGAAGGCCTACAATGAGCAGTTCTTC. The encoded protein is CASSLVGGKAYNEQFF.

The chain has TRBV25-1 and TRBJ1-5, with TRBD1 matching over 7 bases. After removal of 3 bases from V and 5 bases from J, the junction contained 4 bases not matched to a gene. The CDR3 loop spans 14 amino acids. Looked up from germline, CDR1 is MGHDK and CDR2 is SYGVNS. The CDR3 sequence: CASSEGTEYQPQHF. DNA of the CDR3: TGTGCCAGCAGTGAGGGGACAGAGTATCAGCCCCAGCATTTT.

This clone was found once. The rearrangement uses TRBV28 and TRBJ2-7; tentatively, D is TRBD1 (6 bases). The CDR3 has 12 residues. Germline values: CDR1 MDHEN, CDR2 SYDVKM. Deletions cut 6 bases from V and 5 bases from J, with 11 bases between. CDR3 region: CASSQGYDEQYF. CDR3 in DNA: TGTGCCAGCAGCCAGGGGTATGACGAGCAGTACTTC.

This chain connects TRBV20-1 to TRBJ2-4; 7 nucleotides line up with TRBD1. Germline values: CDR1 DFQATT, CDR2 SNEGSKA (reference sequence). V was clipped by 8 bases and J by 5 bases; unmatched bases: 3. The CDR3 sequence is 11 residues long. The CDR3 nucleotides are TGCAGTATTGACAGGGAAAACATTCAGTACTTC. This encodes CSIDRENIQYF.

This chain links TRBV19 with TRBJ2-2; 9 bases are a match to TRBD1. Germline V gene sequence: CDR1 LNHDA, CDR2 SQIVND (reference sequence). This CDR3 is built from 16 residues. V lost 3 bases to trimming and J lost 5 bases; unmatched junction nucleotides: 7. The CDR3 nucleotides read TGTGCCAGTAGTATCTTGGGACAGGGCGGGACCGGGGAGCTGTTTTTT. Translated: CASSILGQGGTGELFF.

V gene TRBV13 combines with J gene TRBJ2-3; tentatively, D is TRBD2 (6 bases). Trimming shortened V by 6 bases and J by 7 bases, and 20 bases separated the two germline ends. The CDR3 runs to 15 residues. CDR1 is PRHDT, CDR2 FYEKMQ, per germline (reference sequence). As DNA, the CDR3 is TGTGCCAGCAGATCGGTCGGGAGTGGTAGAAATACGCAGTATTTT. Its protein is CASRSVGSGRNTQYF.

The chain couples TRBV12-5 to TRBJ1-1; D is unresolved. This CDR3 spans 14 amino acids. V shed 5 bases and J shed 4 bases, with 14 bases lying between them. In germline, CDR1 is LGHNT, CDR2 FRNRAP. The CDR3 sequence: CASGPGRLSTEAFF. CDR3 in DNA: TGTGCTAGTGGTCCCGGTCGTCTGTCCACTGAAGCTTTCTTT.

This chain connects TRBV2 to TRBJ2-1; D is undetermined. Deletions cut 3 bases from V and 15 bases from J, with 12 bases between. Germline lookup yields CDR1 SNHLY and CDR2 FYNNEI. CDR3 length: 11 residues. CDR3 sequence (DNA): TGTGCCAGCAGTGAGGTCGAAGCACCGTTCTTC. It is translated as CASSEVEAPFF.